This T cell receptor (beta chain) was recovered during a study of CD8+ T cells in alopecia areata. Study results and caveats: Normal skin contains resident alphabeta T cells, and these are also sequenced in scalp samples.

Obtained from alopecia areata patients were lesional scalp punch biopsies along with peripheral blood. PBMCs were stained for CD3, CD4 and CD8, and CD4+ and CD8+ T cells were sorted. V was trimmed by 0 bases and J by 1 base, leaving 13 bases between them. The CDR3 spans 16 residues. Germline values: CDR1 PRHDT, CDR2 FYEKMQ (reference sequence). A word on this clone: Its antigen is still unknown.

In each case, RNA was isolated and then reverse transcribed into cDNA as the sequencing template. TCRdb's copy holds only in-frame clones and misses some; the assay was immunoSEQ multiplex PCR. The sample lists under 300,000 clones; about two thirds were seen once. The clonotype was recovered from a human donor with alopecia areata. The sequencing used CD4+ T cells sorted from blood, collected at week 0. The genes are TRBV13 and TRBJ2-7, with a weak D call TRBD1 (5 bases). CDR3: CASSLGRQGGSYEQYF. The CDR3 DNA sequence: TGTGCCAGCAGCTTAGGCCGCCAGGGTGGATCCTACGAGCAGTACTTC.